The 16 T cell receptor beta chains presented below share a single source sample, sequenced in a study of blood T cell repertoires in COVID-19. TCRdb's copy holds only in-frame clones and misses some; the assay was immunoSEQ multiplex PCR. The sample carries 250,000 to 300,000 clones, approximately 82% recorded once. The sample was PBMCs or T cells enriched from blood (not recorded which). These receptors were taken from a man aged 35 to 55 who had been exposed to COVID-19.

The chain employs TRBV23-1 and TRBJ2-7, with 7 bases identical to TRBD2. TRBV23-1 is treated as an ORF (open reading frame) with a function not yet certain. This CDR3 contains 16 residues. The V segment lost 4 bases and the J segment 6 bases; nucleotides outside the gene matches: 15. CDR3 coding DNA: TGCGCCAGCAGTCCGCTCCCCCGGGACTATCAGTGCGAGCAGTACTTC. Translating it yields CASSPLPRDYQCEQYF.

The chain uses TRBV30 and TRBJ1-2, with TRBD1 matching 10 bases. The CDR3 spans 14 residues. CDR1 is GTSNPN and CDR2 is SVGIG in the germline V gene (reference sequence). J gave up 5 bases and V 1 base, and 4 bases lay outside the gene matches. CDR3 in amino acids: CAWSATGQGYGYTF. CDR3 nucleotides: TGTGCCTGGAGTGCCACGGGACAGGGGTATGGCTACACCTTC.

The chain employs TRBV6-5 and TRBJ1-5, with 12 nucleotides matching TRBD1. Germline assignment: CDR1 MNHEY and CDR2 SVGAGI. V shed 6 bases, J shed 15 bases, and the junction held 6 bases outside the gene matches. There are 12 residues in the CDR3. The CDR3 coding sequence is TGTGCCAGCAGACGGGACAGGGGGCAGTTGCATTTT. It is translated as CASRRDRGQLHF.

The rearrangement uses TRBV7-9 and TRBJ2-1; weak D call: TRBD1 (6 bases). V lost 0 bases and J 5 bases, leaving 17 bases between the germline ends. The CDR3 sequence is 17 residues long. CDR1 and CDR2 from the germline V gene are SEHNR and FQNEAQ (reference sequence). The DNA of the CDR3 is TGTGCCAGCAGCTTAGCCCGGACAGCCCGCGTTGACAATGAGCAGTTCTTC. Protein product: CASSLARTARVDNEQFF.

This clone was seen only once. The gene calls are TRBV30 and TRBJ2-7; possible D gene TRBD2, 5 bases. The V gene's germline CDR1 is GTSNPN and CDR2 SVGIG (reference sequence). This CDR3 is built from 15 residues. V was trimmed by 4 bases and J by 4 bases, leaving 20 bases between them. CDR3 DNA sequence: TGTGCCTGGACGAATCGGACTCAGCCACTTTACGAGCAGTACTTC. Translating gives CAWTNRTQPLYEQYF.

J is TRBJ2-4 and V is TRBV25-1, with D perhaps TRBD1 (6 bases). CDR1 is MGHDK and CDR2 is SYGVNS in the germline V gene. CDR3 length equals 13 residues. Trimming took off 6 bases at V and 7 bases at J, with 13 bases between the two ends. The CDR3 DNA reads TGTGCCAGCAGATTGGGACACAATAACATTCAGTACTTC. This sequence encodes CASRLGHNNIQYF.

The chain has TRBV9 and TRBJ1-2, with 7 bases matching TRBD1. This CDR3 has 16 amino acids. Unmatched junction bases numbered 14, after V lost 4 bases and J lost 5 bases. Germline lookup yields CDR1 SGDLS and CDR2 YYNGEE. The CDR3 spells CASSHHTGAYGYGYTF. The CDR3 DNA follows: TGTGCCAGCAGCCACCATACAGGGGCTTATGGTTATGGCTACACCTTC.

This clone was recorded at least ten times. The chain employs TRBV5-1 and TRBJ1-3; possibly TRBD1 for D (5 bases). The CDR3 has 16 amino acids. The V gene lost 0 bases and the J gene lost 2 bases, with 12 bases spanning the gap. Germline CDR1 is SGHRS and CDR2 is YFSETQ. CDR3: CASSLGGSRAGNTIYF. In DNA form, the CDR3 reads TGCGCCAGCAGCTTGGGAGGCTCCAGGGCTGGAAACACCATATATTTT.

The gene calls are TRBV12-3 or TRBV12-4 and TRBJ2-1; D is undetermined. V was pared by 6 bases and J by 5 bases, with 8 bases between. The CDR3 covers 12 residues. CDR3 sequence (DNA): TGTGCCAGCAGCCAAAATCACAATGAGCAGTTCTTC. It yields the protein CASSQNHNEQFF.

The chain employs TRBV5-8 and TRBJ2-7; 7 nucleotides align to TRBD2. There are 13 residues in the CDR3. The germline CDR1 and CDR2 sequences are SGHTS and YDEGEE. Trimming took 3 bases from V and 5 from J; bases not matched to a gene: 5. The CDR3 DNA follows: TGTGCCAGCAGCTCTTGGGGGGGGGACGAGCAGTACTTC. It specifies CASSSWGGDEQYF.

The chain links TRBV7-5 to TRBJ2-3; the table gives TRBD2 as D, unverified against the DNA. TRBV7-5 is a known pseudogene. The CDR3 length is 16 residues. The CDR3 reads CARSLARRGRENTQYF. The CDR3 nucleotides read TGTGCCAGAAGCTTAGCCCGTCGCGGGAGGGAAAATACGCAGTATTTT.

This clone was detected only a few times. V and J are TRBV7-9 and TRBJ2-1, with 7 bases aligning to TRBD2. Trimming at V came to 0 bases and at J to 7 bases, leaving 6 bases not matched to a gene. The CDR3 totals 15 residues. Per the germline V gene, CDR1 is SEHNR and CDR2 is FQNEAQ (reference sequence). The CDR3 spells CASSLAAGDFNEQFF. The CDR3 coding sequence is TGTGCCAGCAGCTTAGCGGCGGGAGATTTTAATGAGCAGTTCTTC.

The chain joins TRBV7-6 to TRBJ2-1; 8 bases fit TRBD2. This CDR3 spans 15 amino acids. CDR1 is SGHVS, CDR2 FNYEAQ, per germline. V was clipped by 1 base and J by 5 bases; unmatched bases: 4. The CDR3 sequence is CASSLEAGVNNEQFF. The CDR3 region has the DNA TGTGCCAGCAGCTTAGAAGCGGGGGTAAACAATGAGCAGTTCTTC.

CDR3 DNA sequence: TGTGCCAGTAGTATGGGACCACAGGGAGCCAAAAACATTCAGTACTTC. Translation gives CASSMGPQGAKNIQYF. The chain is built from TRBV19 and TRBJ2-4; D may be TRBD1 (6 bases). CDR1 is LNHDA and CDR2 is SQIVND in the germline V gene (reference sequence). The CDR3 extends over 16 amino acids. V was shortened by 3 bases and J by 0 bases, with 12 bases between the two germline ends.

The J gene is TRBJ2-7, the V gene TRBV12-3 or TRBV12-4; a weak D match, TRBD2 (6 bases). CDR3 size: 13 residues. Trimming cost V 6 bases and J 9 bases, with 18 bases left between them. Here the CDR3 DNA reads TGTGCCAGCAGCCTGGGAGGCGCTACGGTGCAGTACTTC. It is translated as CASSLGGATVQYF.

The V call is TRBV19, the J call TRBJ2-1; 10 bases match TRBD2. The ends lost 8 bases at V and 6 bases at J; junction bases unmatched: 16. The CDR3 covers 17 residues. CDR1 is LNHDA, CDR2 SQIVND, per germline (reference sequence). The CDR3 DNA follows: TGTGCCAGTGGCCTCGCTAGCGGGAGTTTCCCCAGCAATGAGCAGTTCTTC. Its protein product is CASGLASGSFPSNEQFF.